These 11 T cell receptor beta chains originate from one sample sequenced in a study of cytomegalovirus exposure and HLA in healthy donors. Method: immunoSEQ multiplex PCR; TCRdb's copy keeps in-frame clones and lacks some. This table holds roughly 180,000 clones, approximately 84% found once. The sequencing sample was made of PBMCs. These receptors were collected from a man between 18 and 29 years old in good health and CMV-seropositive.

The chain links TRBV30 to TRBJ2-1, with 11 bases fitting TRBD2. CDR1 and CDR2 (germline): GTSNPN, SVGIG (reference sequence). V lost 4 bases, J lost 2 bases, and 4 bases stayed unmatched. This CDR3 region has 15 residues. DNA for the CDR3: TGTGCCTGGACCCTGGGACTAGCGGCCTACAATGAGCAGTTCTTC. It specifies CAWTLGLAAYNEQFF.

This clone was counted only a few times. The chain has TRBV5-4 and TRBJ2-7; possibly TRBD1 for D (5 bases). CDR3 length equals 14 residues. CDR1 and CDR2 from the germline V gene are SGHNT and YYREEE (reference sequence). V lost 0 bases and J lost 5, with 12 bases in between. The CDR3 DNA sequence: TGTGCCAGCAGCTTGGGGGCAGGGTTGGACGAGCAGTACTTC. This translates into CASSLGAGLDEQYF.

This clone was found many times. The rearrangement joins TRBV27 to TRBJ1-2; unclear D gene. This CDR3 is 15 amino acids long. CDR1 and CDR2 (germline): MNHEY, SMNVEV (reference sequence). Trimming took 0 bases from V and 8 from J, leaving 16 bases between them. CDR3 region: CASSLSFGGGRGYTF. The CDR3 coding sequence is TGTGCCAGCAGTTTATCTTTCGGTGGAGGGCGGGGCTACACCTTC.

V gene TRBV19 combines with J gene TRBJ2-5; 9 nucleotides agree with TRBD1. The CDR3 spans 14 residues. Germline trimming cut 6 bases from V and 2 bases from J; bases unmatched to any gene: 4. CDR1 is LNHDA and CDR2 is SQIVND in the germline V gene (reference sequence). The CDR3 DNA reads TGTGCCAGTAGCAGACAGGGGGGGCAAGAGACCCAGTACTTC. This sequence encodes CASSRQGGQETQYF.

The V call is TRBV6-1, the J call TRBJ2-3, with D uncertain. Trimming removed 6 bases at V and 1 base at J, with 8 bases between. Per the germline V gene, CDR1 is MNHNS and CDR2 is SASEGT. The CDR3 is 13 amino acids. CDR3: CASRMTGTDTQYF. In DNA form, the CDR3 reads TGTGCCAGCAGAATGACTGGCACAGATACGCAGTATTTT.

The chain combines TRBV5-6 with TRBJ2-1; 10 bases are a match to TRBD1. CDR1 and CDR2 (germline): SGHDT, YYEEEE. The CDR3 runs to 17 residues. Losses at the gene ends were 3 bases for V and 4 bases for J; bases not matched to a gene: 10. CDR3 sequence: CASSYRKGQGLYNEQFF. The CDR3 DNA is TGTGCCAGCAGCTACCGGAAGGGACAGGGGCTGTACAATGAGCAGTTCTTC.

The genes are TRBV4-2 and TRBJ2-4; TRBD2 matches at 7 bases. CDR3 length: 18 residues. Germline lookup yields CDR1 LGHNA and CDR2 YNFKEQ. V was clipped by 1 base and J by 0 bases; unmatched bases: 9. CDR3 DNA sequence: TGTGCCAGCAGCCAAGGGGCGGGAGAGAACCTAGCCAAAAACATTCAGTACTTC. This encodes CASSQGAGENLAKNIQYF.

V is TRBV11-2 and J is TRBJ1-3; D gene ambiguous. CDR1 is SGHAT and CDR2 is FQNNGV in the germline V gene. V dropped 2 bases and J dropped 9 bases, with 23 bases sitting between them. The CDR3 is made up of 17 amino acids. The chain's CDR3 is CASSLLKKRATKATIYF. DNA of the CDR3: TGTGCCAGCAGCTTATTAAAGAAGAGGGCAACTAAGGCCACCATATATTTT. The whole variable domain, remainder taken from reference TRBV11-2 and TRBJ1-3, is EAGVAQSPRYKIIEKRQSVAFWCNPISGHATLYWYQQILGQGPKLLIQFQNNGVVDDSQLPKDRFSAERLKGVDSTLKIQPAKLEDSAVYLCASSLLKKRATKATIYFGEGSWLTVV.

This chain uses TRBV7-2 with TRBJ2-7; no clear D. Germline CDR1 is SGHTA and CDR2 is FQGNSA. Trimming removed 1 base at V and 3 bases at J, with 4 bases between. The CDR3 has 12 amino acids. Here the CDR3 reads CASSLGYYEQYF. The CDR3 region has the DNA TGTGCCAGCAGCTTAGGTTACTACGAGCAGTACTTC.

The CDR3 DNA follows: TGTGCCAGCAGCCCCGACAGGGGGCAAGGCTACACCTTC. Translation gives CASSPDRGQGYTF. The chain combines TRBV7-2 with TRBJ1-2; 10 bases align to TRBD1. CDR1 is SGHTA and CDR2 is FQGNSA in the germline V gene. With 5 bases clipped from V and 8 bases from J, the junction kept 5 bases outside the gene matches. This CDR3 comprises 13 residues.

This chain uses TRBV9 with TRBJ2-1; 9 bases fit TRBD1. This CDR3 spans 14 amino acids. Per the germline V gene, CDR1 is SGDLS and CDR2 is YYNGEE. J was trimmed by 4 bases and V by 4 bases; bases with no gene match: 3. The CDR3 coding sequence is TGTGCCAGCAGCTCCGGACAGGGGTACAATGAGCAGTTCTTC. Its protein product is CASSSGQGYNEQFF.